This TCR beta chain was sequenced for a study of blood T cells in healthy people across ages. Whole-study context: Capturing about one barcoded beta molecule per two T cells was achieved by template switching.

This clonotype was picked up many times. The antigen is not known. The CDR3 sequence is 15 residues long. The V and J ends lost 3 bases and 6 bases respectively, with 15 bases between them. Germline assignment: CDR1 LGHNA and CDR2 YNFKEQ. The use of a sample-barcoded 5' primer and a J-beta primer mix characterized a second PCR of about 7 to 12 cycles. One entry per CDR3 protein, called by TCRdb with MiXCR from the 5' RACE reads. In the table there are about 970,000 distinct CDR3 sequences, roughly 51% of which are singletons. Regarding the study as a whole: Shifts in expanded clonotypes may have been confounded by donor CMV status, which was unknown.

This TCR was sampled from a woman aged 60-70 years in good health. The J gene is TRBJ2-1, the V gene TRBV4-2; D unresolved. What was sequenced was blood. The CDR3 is CASSQDQEGPNEQFF. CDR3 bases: TGTGCCAGCAGCCAGGACCAAGAAGGGCCCAATGAGCAGTTCTTC.